This T cell receptor (beta chain) was documented in a study of blood T cells in healthy people across ages. Study-wide findings and caveats: Roughly linearly, TCR beta diversity per million T cells fell as age increased.

A second PCR of about 7 to 12 cycles used a sample-barcoded 5' primer and a J-beta primer mix. All cDNA molecules were each tagged by a template-switch adaptor with 12 random nucleotides. There were at least 3 million CDR3-containing paired-end reads obtained from each sample. TCRdb itself ran the 5' RACE reads through MiXCR, one entry per CDR3 protein. The data hold about 1,500,000 distinct CDR3 sequences, with around 39% observed a single time. Each sample yielded at least 5.5 micrograms of PBMC total RNA. Trimming stripped 6 bases from V and 0 bases from J, with 20 bases between. This CDR3 contains 17 residues. This clonotype was found a few times. Its antigen is unidentified.

The receptor comes from a woman between 18 and 29 years old in good health. The sequenced sample consisted of blood. This chain uses TRBV12-3 or TRBV12-4 with TRBJ1-2; tentatively, D is TRBD1 (5 bases). The CDR3 loop reads CASSPYEGRSSNYGYTF. The CDR3 bases are TGTGCCAGCAGCCCATACGAGGGGCGCTCCTCTAACTATGGCTACACCTTC.